This T cell receptor (gamma chain) stems from a study of intestinal T cells in coeliac disease (dated by TCRdb to 2018 to 2021). In the study overall: In the TRG cohort, the mean age of coeliac patients was roughly 15 years compared with less than 55 years for controls, so the coeliac patients were much younger than the controls. The TCR-delta (TRD) cohort included duodenal biopsies from around ten coeliac disease patients and around ten non-coeliac controls. Duodenal biopsies from roughly 35 coeliac disease patients and approximately 23 non-coeliac controls were included in a second, larger TCR-gamma (TRG) cohort. What the study reported, not specific to this receptor: FFPE-derived DNA was found to be relatively degraded, and loss of a proportion of TCR sequences in each sample was likely caused by this degradation. The coeliac group and the control group were significantly different in age, but an analysis split by age did not give significant classification. Clustering based on TRG put most of the 54 biopsies (about 94%) in the right class, and the reported leave-one-out accuracy was roughly 90%. Repeated CDR3 amino acid sequences could not be distinguished from PCR duplicates. TRD kmer-based clustering correctly classified all 20 or so biopsies in training, with a reported leave-one-out accuracy of 80% to 95%.

Library construction relied on multiplex PCR. Sequencing took place on an Ion Torrent PGM. The LymphoTrack kit, which has primers carrying Illumina adapters, was used to amplify TRG repertoires from roughly 220 ng of biopsy DNA. After purification with AMPure XP beads and quantification on a 2100 Bioanalyzer, the TRG amplicons were pooled in equimolar amounts. Sequencing of TRG libraries was performed on an Ion PGM instrument. The authors processed their data as follows. FastX removed reads in which more than 10% of nucleotides fell below the per-patient third-quartile quality score. Alignment of reads was performed with IMGT/HighV-QUEST so that V, D and J genes were assigned, CDR3 regions were identified and functionality was assessed. After the sequences were translated into amino acids, every sequence predicted to be non-functional was thrown out. CDR3s were split into kmers with and without positional annotation, PCA was performed on kmer frequencies, and samples were clustered using all 1023 combinations of PCs 1-10. Classification was validated by leave-one-out cross-validation, in which parameters were re-optimised on the remaining samples each time. Using the vegan R package, Shannon diversity was calculated from repeated random subsamples whose size matched the lowest read count. Clone calls in TCRdb were regenerated from the public reads with CATT, after which identical DNA sequences shared one row. Here the V and J calls rest on TCRdb's processing, not on the authors' analysis. This sample has a few hundred gamma-chain clones in its table, and 56% of those were observed once. The ten largest account for about 51% of the sample.

CDR3 length: 16 amino acids, cysteine to phenylalanine. The sequence is cut down to CDR3 DNA, 48 bases in frame from base 1. CDR1 and CDR2 are read off the germline V gene as EGSNGY and YDSYNSKV. V lost 0 bases and J lost 4 bases, and the count of bases not matched to a germline gene is 12. Genomic DNA was extracted with the QIAamp DNA FFPE tissue kit from ten 5-um FFPE scrolls per case. Classification of coeliac disease based on the TCR repertoire was tested using fully anonymised formalin-fixed paraffin-embedded duodenal biopsies that were surplus to diagnostic needs. The controls had upper endoscopy for reflux, dyspepsia or gastritis, and there was no clinical or histological suspicion of coeliac disease in any of the controls. On this clone: Its antigen is not yet known. No much larger clone is present one base from it, and per-base qualities are unavailable.

This sequence was found in a human donor who served as a control with a normal duodenal biopsy, not a healthy volunteer. The V and J genes are TRGV2 and TRGJ1 or TRGJ2. Sequencing input: a duodenal biopsy. The nucleotides are TGTGCCACCTGGGACGGGCTCCAAAAGAGGTATTATAAGAAACTCTTT. Translated, this gives CATWDGLQKRYYKKLF.